This TCR beta chain derives from a study of shared clonotypes between healthy human individuals. Study-level information: Participating donors consisted of two women and a few men aged 18 to 49.

As concerns this clone: Other DNA sequences from this sample encode an identical CDR3 as well.

The study drew its donors from healthy HIV-negative adults without recent acute infections or vaccinations. TCRdb keeps only in-frame clones here, not all; method: immunoSEQ multiplex PCR. Among 70,000 to 95,000 clones listed, about 63% were seen once. The V gene lost 1 base and the J gene lost 1 base, with 7 bases spanning the gap. The CDR3 is 14 amino acids. Germline assignment: CDR1 MNHEY and CDR2 SMNVEV (reference sequence). The gene calls are TRBV27 and TRBJ2-5; D not certain. Source material: memory CD8+ T cells sorted from blood. Stated subset: CD45RO+ cells pooled with CCR7-negative TemRA cells. The TCR sequence derives from a man in his thirties or forties in good health. The CDR3 region is CASSLLGPQETQYF. As DNA, the CDR3 is TGTGCCAGCAGTTTATTAGGGCCCCAAGAGACCCAGTACTTC.